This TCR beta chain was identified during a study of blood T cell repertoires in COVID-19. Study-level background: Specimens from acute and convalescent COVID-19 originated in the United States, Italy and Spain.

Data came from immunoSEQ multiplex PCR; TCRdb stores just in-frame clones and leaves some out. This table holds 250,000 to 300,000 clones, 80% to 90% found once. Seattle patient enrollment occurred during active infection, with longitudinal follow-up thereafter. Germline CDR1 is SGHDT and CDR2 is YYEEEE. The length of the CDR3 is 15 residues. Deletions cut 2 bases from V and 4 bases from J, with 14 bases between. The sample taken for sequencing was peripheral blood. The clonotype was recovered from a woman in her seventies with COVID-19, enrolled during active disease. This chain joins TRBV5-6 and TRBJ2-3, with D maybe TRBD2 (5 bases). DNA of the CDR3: TGTGCCAGCAGCTTATCGGGAAGCGCGGCAGATACGCAGTATTTT. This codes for CASSLSGSAADTQYF. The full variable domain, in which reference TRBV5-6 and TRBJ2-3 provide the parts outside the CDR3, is DAGVTQSPTHLIKTRGQQVTLRCSPKSGHDTVSWYQQALGQGPQFIFQYYEEEERQRGNFPDRFSGHQFPNYSSELNVNALLLGDSALYLCASSLSGSAADTQYFGPGTRLTVL.